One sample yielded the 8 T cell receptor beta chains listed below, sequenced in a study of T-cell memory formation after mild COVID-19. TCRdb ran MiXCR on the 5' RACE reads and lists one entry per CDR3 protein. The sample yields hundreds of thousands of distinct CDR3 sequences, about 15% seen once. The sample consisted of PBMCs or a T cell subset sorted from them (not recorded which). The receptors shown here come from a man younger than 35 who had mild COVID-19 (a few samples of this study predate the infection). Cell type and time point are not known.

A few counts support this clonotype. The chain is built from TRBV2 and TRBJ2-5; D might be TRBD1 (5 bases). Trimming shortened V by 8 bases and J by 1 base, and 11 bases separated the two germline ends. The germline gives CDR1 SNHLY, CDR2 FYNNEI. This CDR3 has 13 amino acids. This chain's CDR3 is CASEVGVQETQYF. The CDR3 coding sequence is TGTGCCAGCGAAGTAGGGGTCCAAGAGACCCAGTACTTC.

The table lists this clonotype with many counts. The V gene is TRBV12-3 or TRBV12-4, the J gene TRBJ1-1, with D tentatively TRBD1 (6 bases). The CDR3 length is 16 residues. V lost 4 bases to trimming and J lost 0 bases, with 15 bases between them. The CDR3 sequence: CASSYNGGLMNTEAFF. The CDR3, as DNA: TGTGCCAGCAGTTATAACGGGGGGCTAATGAACACTGAAGCTTTCTTT.

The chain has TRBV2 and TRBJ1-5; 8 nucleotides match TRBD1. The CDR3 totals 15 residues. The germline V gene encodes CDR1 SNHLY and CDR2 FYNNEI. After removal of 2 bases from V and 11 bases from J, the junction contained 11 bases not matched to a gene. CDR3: CASSEWETGASTQHF. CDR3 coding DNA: TGTGCCAGCAGTGAATGGGAGACAGGGGCCTCTACCCAGCATTTT.

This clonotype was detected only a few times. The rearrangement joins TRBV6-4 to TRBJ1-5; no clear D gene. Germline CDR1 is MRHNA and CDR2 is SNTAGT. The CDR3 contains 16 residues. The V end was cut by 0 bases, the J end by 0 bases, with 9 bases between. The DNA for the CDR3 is TGTGCCAGCAGTGACTCGATGGTTTATAGCAATCAGCCCCAGCATTTT. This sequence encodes CASSDSMVYSNQPQHF.

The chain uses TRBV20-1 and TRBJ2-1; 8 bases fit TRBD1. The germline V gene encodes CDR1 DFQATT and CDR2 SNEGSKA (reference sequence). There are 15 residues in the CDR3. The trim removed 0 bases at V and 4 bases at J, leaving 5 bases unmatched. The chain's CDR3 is CSARDWQGAYNEQFF. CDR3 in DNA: TGCAGTGCTAGAGATTGGCAGGGGGCATACAATGAGCAGTTCTTC.

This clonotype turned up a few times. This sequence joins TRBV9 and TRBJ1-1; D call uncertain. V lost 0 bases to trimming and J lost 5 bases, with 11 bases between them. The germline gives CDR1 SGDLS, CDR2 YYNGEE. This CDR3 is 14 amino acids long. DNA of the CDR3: TGTGCCAGCAGCGTAGAGTGGGGAATGACTGAAGCTTTCTTT. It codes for CASSVEWGMTEAFF.

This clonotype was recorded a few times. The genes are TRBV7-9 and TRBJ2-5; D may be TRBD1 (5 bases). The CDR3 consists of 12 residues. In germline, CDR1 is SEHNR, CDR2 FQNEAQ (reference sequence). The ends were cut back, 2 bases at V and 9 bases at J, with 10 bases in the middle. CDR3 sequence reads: CASSLQGSAQYF. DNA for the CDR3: TGTGCCAGCAGCTTACAGGGATCGGCCCAGTACTTC.

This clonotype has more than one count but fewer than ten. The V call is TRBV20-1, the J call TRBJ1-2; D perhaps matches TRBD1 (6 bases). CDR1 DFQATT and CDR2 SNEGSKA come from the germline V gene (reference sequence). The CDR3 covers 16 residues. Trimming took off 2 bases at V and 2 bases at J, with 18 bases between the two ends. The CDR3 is CSARPATGHTNYGYTF. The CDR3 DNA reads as TGCAGTGCTAGACCCGCGACGGGACATACCAACTATGGCTACACCTTC.